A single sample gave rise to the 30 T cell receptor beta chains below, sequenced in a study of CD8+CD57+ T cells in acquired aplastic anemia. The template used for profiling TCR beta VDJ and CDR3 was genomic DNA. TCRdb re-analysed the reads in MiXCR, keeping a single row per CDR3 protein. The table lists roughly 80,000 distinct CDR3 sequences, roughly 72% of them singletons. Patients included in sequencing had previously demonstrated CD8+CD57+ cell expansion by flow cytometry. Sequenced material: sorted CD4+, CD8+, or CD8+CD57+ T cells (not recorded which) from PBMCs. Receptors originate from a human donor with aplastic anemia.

The CDR3 DNA reads TGTGCCAGCAGCCCCCCCCTCCGCGCCCTCGGCGAGCAGTACTTC. Protein sequence: CASSPPLRALGEQYF. The genes are TRBV7-9 and TRBJ2-7, with D uncertain. V lost 5 bases and J lost 6, with 20 bases in between. Germline V gene lookup returns CDR1 SEHNR and CDR2 FQNEAQ (reference sequence). The CDR3 length is 15 residues.

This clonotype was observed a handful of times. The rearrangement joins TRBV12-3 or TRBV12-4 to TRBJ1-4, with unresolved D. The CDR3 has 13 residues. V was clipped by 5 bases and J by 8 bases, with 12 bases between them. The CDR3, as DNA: TGTGCCAGCAGTCTAAGGGCCGCCGAAAAACTGTTTTTT. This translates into CASSLRAAEKLFF.

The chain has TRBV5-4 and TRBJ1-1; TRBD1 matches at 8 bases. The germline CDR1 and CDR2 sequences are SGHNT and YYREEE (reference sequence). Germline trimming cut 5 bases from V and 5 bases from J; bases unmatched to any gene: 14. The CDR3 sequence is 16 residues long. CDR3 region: CASRSGTGHHGTEAFF. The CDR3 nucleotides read TGTGCCAGCAGATCCGGGACAGGACACCATGGGACTGAAGCTTTCTTT.

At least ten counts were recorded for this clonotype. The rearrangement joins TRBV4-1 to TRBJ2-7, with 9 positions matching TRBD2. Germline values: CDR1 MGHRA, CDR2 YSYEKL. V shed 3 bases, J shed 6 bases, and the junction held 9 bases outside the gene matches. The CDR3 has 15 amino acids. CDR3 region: CASSQVAGVSLEQYF. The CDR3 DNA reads TGCGCCAGCAGCCAGGTAGCGGGAGTAAGCCTCGAGCAGTACTTC.

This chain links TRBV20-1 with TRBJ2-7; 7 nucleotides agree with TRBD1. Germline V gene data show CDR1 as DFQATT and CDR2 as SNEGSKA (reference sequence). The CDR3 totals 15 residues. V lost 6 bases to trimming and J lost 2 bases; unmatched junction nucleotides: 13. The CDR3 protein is CSASSTDRATYEQYF. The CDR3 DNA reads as TGCAGTGCCTCATCTACTGACAGGGCCACCTACGAGCAGTACTTC.

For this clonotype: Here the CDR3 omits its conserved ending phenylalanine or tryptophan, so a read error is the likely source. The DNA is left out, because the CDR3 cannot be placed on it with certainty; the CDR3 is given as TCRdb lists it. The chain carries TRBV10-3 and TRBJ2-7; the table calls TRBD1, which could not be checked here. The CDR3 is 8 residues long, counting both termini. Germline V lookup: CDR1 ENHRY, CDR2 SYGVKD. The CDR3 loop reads CAGGGQNT.

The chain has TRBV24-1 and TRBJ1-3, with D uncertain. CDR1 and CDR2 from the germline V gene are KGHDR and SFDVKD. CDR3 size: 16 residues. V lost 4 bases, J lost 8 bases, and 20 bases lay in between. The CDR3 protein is CATSEGKGLFADTIYF. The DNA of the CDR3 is TGTGCCACCAGTGAGGGGAAAGGGCTGTTCGCGGACACCATATATTTT.

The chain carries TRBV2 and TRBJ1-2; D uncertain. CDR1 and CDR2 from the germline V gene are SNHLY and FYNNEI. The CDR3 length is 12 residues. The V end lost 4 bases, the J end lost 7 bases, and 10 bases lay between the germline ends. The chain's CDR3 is CASSVAESGYTF. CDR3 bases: TGTGCCAGCAGTGTGGCAGAGAGTGGCTACACCTTC. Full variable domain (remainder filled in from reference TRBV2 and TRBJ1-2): EPEVTQTPSHQVTQMGQEVILRCVPISNHLYFYWYRQILGQKVEFLVSFYNNEISEKSEIFDDQFSVERPDGSNFTLKIRSTKLEDSAMYFCASSVAESGYTFGSGTRLTVV.

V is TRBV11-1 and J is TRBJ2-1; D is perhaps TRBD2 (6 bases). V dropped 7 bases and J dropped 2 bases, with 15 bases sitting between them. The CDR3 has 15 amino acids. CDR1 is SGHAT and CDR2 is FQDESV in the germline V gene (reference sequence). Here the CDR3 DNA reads TGTGCCAGCACCCCGGCGGGGCGCGCCTACAATGAGCAGTTCTTC. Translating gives CASTPAGRAYNEQFF.

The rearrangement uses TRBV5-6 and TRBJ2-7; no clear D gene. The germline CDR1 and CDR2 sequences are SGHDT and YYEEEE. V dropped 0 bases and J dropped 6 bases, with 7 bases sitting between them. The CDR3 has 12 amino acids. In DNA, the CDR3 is TGTGCCAGCAGCTTGGCAAGGATCGAGCAGTACTTC. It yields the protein CASSLARIEQYF.

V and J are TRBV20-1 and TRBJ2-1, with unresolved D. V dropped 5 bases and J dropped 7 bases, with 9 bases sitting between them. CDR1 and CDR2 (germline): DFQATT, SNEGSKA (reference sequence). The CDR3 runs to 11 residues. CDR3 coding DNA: TGCAGTGCTGGAAGCACAAATGAGCAGTTCTTC. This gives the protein CSAGSTNEQFF.

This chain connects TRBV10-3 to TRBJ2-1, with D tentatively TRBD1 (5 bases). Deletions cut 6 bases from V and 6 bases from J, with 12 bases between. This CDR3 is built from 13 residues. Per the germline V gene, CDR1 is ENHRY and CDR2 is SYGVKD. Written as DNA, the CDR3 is TGTGCCATCAGCGGACATGCCCTCAATGAGCAGTTCTTC. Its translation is CAISGHALNEQFF.

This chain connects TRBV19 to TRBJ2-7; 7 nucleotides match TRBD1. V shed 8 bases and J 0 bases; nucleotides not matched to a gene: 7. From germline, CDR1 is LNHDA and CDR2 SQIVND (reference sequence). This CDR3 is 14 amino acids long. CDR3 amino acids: CASGPGQRSYEQYF. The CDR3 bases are TGTGCCAGTGGCCCGGGACAGCGCTCCTACGAGCAGTACTTC.

The CDR3 loop is CASSLDPGEGADTEAFF. For the CDR3, the DNA is TGCGCCAGCAGCTTGGATCCAGGCGAGGGTGCGGACACTGAAGCTTTCTTT. V and J are TRBV5-1 and TRBJ1-1; D is unclear. The germline CDR1 and CDR2 sequences are SGHRS and YFSETQ. Trimming stripped 0 bases from V and 3 bases from J, with 18 bases between. The CDR3 is 17 amino acids.

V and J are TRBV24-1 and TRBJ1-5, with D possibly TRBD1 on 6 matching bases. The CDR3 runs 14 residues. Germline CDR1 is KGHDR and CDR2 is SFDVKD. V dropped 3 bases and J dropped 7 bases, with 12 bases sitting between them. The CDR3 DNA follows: TGTGCCACCAGTGATCCGGGGGCAGGACAGCCCCAGCATTTT. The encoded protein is CATSDPGAGQPQHF.

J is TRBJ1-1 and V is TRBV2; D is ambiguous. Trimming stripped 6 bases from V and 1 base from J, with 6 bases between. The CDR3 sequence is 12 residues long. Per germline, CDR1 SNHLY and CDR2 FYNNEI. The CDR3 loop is CASRGGNTEAFF. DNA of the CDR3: TGTGCCAGCAGAGGAGGGAACACTGAAGCTTTCTTT.

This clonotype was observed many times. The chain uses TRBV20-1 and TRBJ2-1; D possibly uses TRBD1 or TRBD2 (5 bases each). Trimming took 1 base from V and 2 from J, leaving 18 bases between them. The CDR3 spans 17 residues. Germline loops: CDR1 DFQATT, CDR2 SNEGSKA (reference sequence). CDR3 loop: CSARGVGVEPPYNEQFF. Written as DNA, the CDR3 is TGCAGTGCTAGAGGGGTGGGGGTAGAACCCCCCTACAATGAGCAGTTCTTC.

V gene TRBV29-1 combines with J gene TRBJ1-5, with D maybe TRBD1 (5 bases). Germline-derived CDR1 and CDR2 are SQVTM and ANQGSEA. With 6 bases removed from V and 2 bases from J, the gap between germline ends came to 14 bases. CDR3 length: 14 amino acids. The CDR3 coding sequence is TGCAGCGTCGGGACTGGGGGTGGCAATCAGCCCCAGCATTTT. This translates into CSVGTGGGNQPQHF.

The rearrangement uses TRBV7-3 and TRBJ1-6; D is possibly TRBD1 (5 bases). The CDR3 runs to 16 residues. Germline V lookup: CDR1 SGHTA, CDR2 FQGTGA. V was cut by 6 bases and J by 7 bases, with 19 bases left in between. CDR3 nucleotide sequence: TGTGCCAGCAGTAAGATGGGGCCGGGGTCAAATTCACCCCTCCACTTT. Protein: CASSKMGPGSNSPLHF.

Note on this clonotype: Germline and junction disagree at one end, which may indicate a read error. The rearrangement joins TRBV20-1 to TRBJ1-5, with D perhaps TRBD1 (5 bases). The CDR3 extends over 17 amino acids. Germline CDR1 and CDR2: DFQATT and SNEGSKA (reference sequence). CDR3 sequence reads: CGARDAAMAGQNQPQHF. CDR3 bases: TGCGGTGCTAGAGATGCCGCCATGGCAGGGCAAAATCAGCCCCAGCATTTT.

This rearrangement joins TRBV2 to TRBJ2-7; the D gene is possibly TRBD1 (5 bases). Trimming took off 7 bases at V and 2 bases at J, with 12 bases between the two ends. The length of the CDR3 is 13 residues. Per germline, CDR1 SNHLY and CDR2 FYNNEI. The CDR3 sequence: CASMGLPAYEQYF. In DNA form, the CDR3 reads TGTGCCAGCATGGGGCTGCCTGCCTACGAGCAGTACTTC.

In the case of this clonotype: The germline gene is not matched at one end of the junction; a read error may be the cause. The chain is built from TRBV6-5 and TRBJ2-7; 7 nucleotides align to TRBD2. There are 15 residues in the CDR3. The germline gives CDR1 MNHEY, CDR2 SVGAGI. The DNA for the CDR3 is TGTGCCAGCAGTTACTCGAGAGGGCAGGGACTACCCCGAGACTTC. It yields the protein CASSYSRGQGLPRDF.

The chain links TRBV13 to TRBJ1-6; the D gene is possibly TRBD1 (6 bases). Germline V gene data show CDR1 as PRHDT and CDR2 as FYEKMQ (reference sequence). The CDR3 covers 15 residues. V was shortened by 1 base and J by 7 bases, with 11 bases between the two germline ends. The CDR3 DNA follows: TGTGCCAGCAGCTTAGACCGGACAGTGAATTCACCCCTCCACTTT. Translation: CASSLDRTVNSPLHF.

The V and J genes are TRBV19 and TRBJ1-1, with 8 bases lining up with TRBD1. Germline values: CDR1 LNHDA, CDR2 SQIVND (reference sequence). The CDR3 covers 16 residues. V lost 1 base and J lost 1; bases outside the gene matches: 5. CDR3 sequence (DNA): TGTGCCAGTAGTATAGTCCACAGGGGGGCGAACACTGAAGCTTTCTTT. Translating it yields CASSIVHRGANTEAFF.

The CDR3 region is CASSYLAPTEAFF. Here the CDR3 DNA reads TGTGCCAGCAGCTACCTGGCCCCCACTGAAGCTTTCTTT. The chain combines TRBV7-9 with TRBJ1-1; no definite D call. V lost 4 bases, J lost 4 bases, and 10 bases lay in between. Germline V CDR1 and CDR2: SEHNR, FQNEAQ (reference sequence). The CDR3 is 13 amino acids.

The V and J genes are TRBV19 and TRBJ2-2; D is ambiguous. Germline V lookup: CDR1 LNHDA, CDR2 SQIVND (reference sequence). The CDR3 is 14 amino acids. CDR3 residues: CGSLQPPNTGELFF. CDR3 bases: TGTGGTAGTCTCCAGCCACCTAACACCGGGGAGCTGTTTTTT.

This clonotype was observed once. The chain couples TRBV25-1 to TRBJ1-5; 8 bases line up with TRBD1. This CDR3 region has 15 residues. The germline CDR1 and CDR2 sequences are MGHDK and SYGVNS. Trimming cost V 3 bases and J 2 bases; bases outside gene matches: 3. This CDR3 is CASSDGGQGNQPQHF. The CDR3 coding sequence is TGTGCCAGCAGTGATGGGGGACAGGGCAATCAGCCCCAGCATTTT.

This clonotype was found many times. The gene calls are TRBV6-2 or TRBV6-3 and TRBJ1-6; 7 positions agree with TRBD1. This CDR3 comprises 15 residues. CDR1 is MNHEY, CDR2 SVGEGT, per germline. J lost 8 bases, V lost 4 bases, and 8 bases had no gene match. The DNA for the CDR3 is TGTGCCAGCAGTTCCGACAGGGCTGGATATTCACCCCTCCACTTT. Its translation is CASSSDRAGYSPLHF.

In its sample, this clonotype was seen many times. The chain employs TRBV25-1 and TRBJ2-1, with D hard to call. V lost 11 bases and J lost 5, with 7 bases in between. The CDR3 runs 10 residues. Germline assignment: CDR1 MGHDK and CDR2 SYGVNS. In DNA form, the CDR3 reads TGTGCCTGTGGGGACAATGAGCAGTTCTTC. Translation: CACGDNEQFF.

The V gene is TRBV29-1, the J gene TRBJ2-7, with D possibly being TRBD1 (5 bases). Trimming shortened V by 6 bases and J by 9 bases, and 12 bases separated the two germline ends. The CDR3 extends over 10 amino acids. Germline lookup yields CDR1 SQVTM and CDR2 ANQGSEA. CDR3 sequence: CSVGRQPQYF. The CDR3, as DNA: TGCAGCGTGGGCCGACAGCCGCAGTACTTC.